The rows below give T cell receptor beta chains drawn from one sample of a study of blood T cell repertoires in COVID-19. Clones were sequenced by immunoSEQ multiplex PCR, and TCRdb holds only the in-frame ones, with some missing. The sample contains more than 150,000 clones, around 85% of which appear only once. The sample consisted of peripheral blood. These receptors were collected from a woman of 80 years or more with acute or convalescent COVID-19. Both conserved end residues are part of each CDR3. D genes are given only for firm matches. For some rows the clone size is stated as once, few or many, or as a class when expanded; others skip it.

TRBV27,TRBJ1-1,-,TRBD1,TGTGCCAGCAGTTTCGACAGGGGGCGAGGGAACACTGAAGCTTTCTTT,CASSFDRGRGNTEAFF
TRBV3-1/TRBV3-2,TRBJ2-3,-,-,TGTGCCAGCAGCCAAGATAAGGGGGAAGGCACAGATACGCAGTATTTT,CASSQDKGEGTDTQYF
TRBV27,TRBJ1-6,-,-,TGTGCCAGCAGTTTGAGTTCCTCCTATAATTCACCCCTCCACTTT,CASSLSSSYNSPLHF
TRBV6-5,TRBJ1-5,-,TRBD1,TGTGCCAGCACCGTGGACAGGCTCGGGCCCCAGCATTTT,CASTVDRLGPQHF
TRBV30,TRBJ1-1,-,-,TGTGCCTGGAGTAGGACCCGGGGATATGGCACTGAAGCTTTCTTT,CAWSRTRGYGTEAFF
TRBV11-2,TRBJ1-2,-,-,TGTGCCAGCAGCGAAGGCGGGGTCGGCTACACCTTC,CASSEGGVGYTF
TRBV5-4,TRBJ1-2,few,-,TGTGCCAGCAGCTTGGAAGGGGCTGGCTACACCTTC,CASSLEGAGYTF
TRBV2,TRBJ1-1,-,TRBD1,TGTGCCAGCCACCGGACAGGAGCGAACACTGAAGCTTTCTTT,CASHRTGANTEAFF
TRBV7-2,TRBJ1-1,-,-,TGTGCCAGCAGCTCTGGACAGTGGACGAACACTGAAGCTTTCTTT,CASSSGQWTNTEAFF
TRBV6-5,TRBJ2-7,-,TRBD2,TGTGCCAGCAATTTTGAAGCGGGAGGTTACGAGCAGTACTTC,CASNFEAGGYEQYF
TRBV7-2,TRBJ1-2,-,-,TGTGCCAGCAGCTTGGCCGGGATCTATGGCTACACCTTC,CASSLAGIYGYTF
TRBV6-6,TRBJ2-7,once,-,TGTGCCAGCAGTTACTCGAGGACGGGAAGCTCCTACGAGCAGTACTTC,CASSYSRTGSSYEQYF
TRBV5-6,TRBJ1-5,once,-,TGTGCCAGCAGCCCACACGACAGTTTCCTTCCCAATCAGCCCCAGCATTTT,CASSPHDSFLPNQPQHF
TRBV18,TRBJ2-7,once,TRBD1,TGTGCCAGCTCAAACGGACAGGGGGCATCCTACGAGCAGTACTTC,CASSNGQGASYEQYF
TRBV9,TRBJ2-1,once,-,TGTGCCAGCAGCGTAGGTGGGGTTCCAGGGGTGGGCAATGAGCAGTTCTTC,CASSVGGVPGVGNEQFF
TRBV28,TRBJ2-6,-,-,TGTGCCAGCAGTCCCCCGGGCTCTGGGGCCAACGTCCTGACTTTC,CASSPPGSGANVLTF
TRBV5-4,TRBJ2-1,-,TRBD2,TGTGCCAGCAGCAACCTAGCGGGGGGTACGAATGAGCAGTTCTTC,CASSNLAGGTNEQFF
TRBV2,TRBJ1-2,-,-,TGTGCCAGCATTCCGGGAGGCAGGGGCGCTGGCTACACCTTC,CASIPGGRGAGYTF
TRBV2,TRBJ2-7,-,-,TGTGCCAGCGGTAGCGGATCCTACGAGCAGTACTTC,CASGSGSYEQYF
TRBV5-8,TRBJ1-5,-,-,TGTGCCAGCAGCGGGAGGGTGACAGGTAGCAATCAGCCCCAGCATTTT,CASSGRVTGSNQPQHF
TRBV19,TRBJ1-4,-,-,TGTGCCAGTAGTCCGGTTCCAACTAATGAAAAACTGTTTTTT,CASSPVPTNEKLFF
TRBV4-1,TRBJ1-6,few,TRBD1,TGCGCCAGCAGCCAAGGGCCGGACAGGACTATGGGTAATTCACCCCTCCACTTT,CASSQGPDRTMGNSPLHF
TRBV9,TRBJ1-2,-,TRBD1,TGTGCCAGCAGCGTCGCGGGACAGGGACATGGCTACACCTTC,CASSVAGQGHGYTF
TRBV5-1,TRBJ1-5,-,-,TGCGCCAGCAGCTTGTTTCCGGGAGTGAGCAATCAGCCCCAGCATTTT,CASSLFPGVSNQPQHF
TRBV19,TRBJ1-5,few,-,TGTGCCAGTAGGGAGGGTCTCAGCAATCAGCCCCAGCATTTT,CASREGLSNQPQHF
TRBV5-1,TRBJ2-3,-,TRBD1,TGCGCCAGCAGCATACAGGGGGGTCTCACAGATACGCAGTATTTT,CASSIQGGLTDTQYF
TRBV30,TRBJ2-5,few,TRBD1,TGTGCCTGGGGGACAGGGGTTGGAGAGACCCAGTACTTC,CAWGTGVGETQYF
TRBV19,TRBJ2-6,-,-,TGTGCCAGTAGTGTCCCCCCGCGGTCCGGGTCTGGGGCCAACGTCCTGACTTTC,CASSVPPRSGSGANVLTF
TRBV12-3/TRBV12-4,TRBJ1-5,-,-,TGTGCCAGCAGTTTAGCGCGGGGACTAAAGCATTTT,CASSLARGLKHF
TRBV11-3,TRBJ1-1,-,-,TGTGCCAGCAGCCAAGAGGTGAACACTGAAGCTTTCTTT,CASSQEVNTEAFF
TRBV5-1,TRBJ2-7,-,-,TGCGCCAGCAGCTCCAGCTACGAGCAGTACTTC,CASSSSYEQYF
TRBV19,TRBJ2-1,-,-,TGTGCCAGTAGTGGGAGCCTCTACAATGAGCAGTTCTTC,CASSGSLYNEQFF
TRBV25-1,TRBJ1-4,-,-,TGTGCCACAAAAACAGGGAGAAATGAAAAACTGTTTTTT,CATKTGRNEKLFF
TRBV30,TRBJ2-7,-,TRBD2,TGTGCCTGCGCTAGCGGGGGGAGCGAGCAGTACTTC,CACASGGSEQYF
TRBV3-1/TRBV3-2,TRBJ1-4,-,-,TGTGCCAGCAGCCAAGAAGGCAGGGGAAGTGCCACAAAACTGTTTTTT,CASSQEGRGSATKLFF
TRBV6-2/TRBV6-3,TRBJ2-7,-,TRBD2,TGTGCCAGCAGTTTACGAGCCGGGACTATTGGTTACGAGCAGTACTTC,CASSLRAGTIGYEQYF
TRBV7-9,TRBJ2-7,once,-,TGTGCCAGCAGCCCACGGACAGCCTACGAGCAGTACTTC,CASSPRTAYEQYF
TRBV27,TRBJ1-6,few,TRBD1,TGTGCCAGCAGACCAGACAGGGGGAATTCACCCCTCCACTTT,CASRPDRGNSPLHF
TRBV4-1,TRBJ1-1,-,TRBD1,TGCGCCAGCAGCCAAGATGACAGGGGGGGCACTGAAGCTTTCTTT,CASSQDDRGGTEAFF
TRBV10-3,TRBJ2-5,-,TRBD2,TGTGCCATCAGTGAGTCGGGTAGCGGGAAAGAGACCCAGTACTTC,CAISESGSGKETQYF
TRBV6-2/TRBV6-3,TRBJ2-7,-,-,TGTGCCAGCAGTTTTCAAGGGAGTTCCTACGAGCAGTACTTC,CASSFQGSSYEQYF
TRBV4-3,TRBJ1-2,-,TRBD1,TGCGCCAGCAGCCATACCGGGACAGGGCGTTCGAGTGGCTACACCTTC,CASSHTGTGRSSGYTF
TRBV7-9,TRBJ1-4,-,-,TGTGCCAGCAGCGACAGTGAAAAACTGTTTTTT,CASSDSEKLFF
TRBV7-2,TRBJ2-7,-,TRBD1,TGTGCCAGCAGCATAACCGGGACAGGGGTGGCCGAGCAGTACTTC,CASSITGTGVAEQYF
TRBV3-1/TRBV3-2,TRBJ2-3,-,TRBD2,TGTGCCAGCAGCCAACGGCGAGCGGGGGGGCCCACAGATACGCAGTATTTT,CASSQRRAGGPTDTQYF
TRBV18,TRBJ2-6,-,TRBD1,TGTGCCAGCTCACCACGAGACAGGGGAGGTTCTGGGGCCAACGTCCTGACTTTC,CASSPRDRGGSGANVLTF
TRBV9,TRBJ2-3,-,-,TGTGCCAGCAGCGTAGCAGGCGGGAGCACAGATACGCAGTATTTT,CASSVAGGSTDTQYF
TRBV5-4,TRBJ2-5,-,-,TGTGCCAGCAGCCTTGGTACAGGGTGGGAGACCCAGTACTTC,CASSLGTGWETQYF
TRBV6-5,TRBJ2-3,-,-,TGTGCCAGCAAAGACAGGCCCGGGGCGCAGTATTTT,CASKDRPGAQYF
TRBV2,TRBJ2-7,-,-,TGTGCCAGCACTAAACCAGGGGCTTATGGCGAGCAGTACTTC,CASTKPGAYGEQYF
TRBV7-2,TRBJ2-1,-,-,TGTGCCAGCGCAAAGGGAGCGCCGGATGAGCAGTTCTTC,CASAKGAPDEQFF
TRBV15,TRBJ1-1,once,-,TGTGCCACCAGCAGAGGGTGGGGCGCACAGACTGAAGCTTTCTTT,CATSRGWGAQTEAFF
TRBV2,TRBJ2-5,-,-,TGTGCCAGCCGGGACAACGAAGAGACCCAGTACTTC,CASRDNEETQYF
TRBV5-1,TRBJ2-3,-,TRBD1,TGCGCCAGCAGCCCGAACAGGGGGCGGGAGTATTTT,CASSPNRGREYF
TRBV19,TRBJ1-1,few,-,TGTGCCAGTAAGCAGGGGCTAGGGGCTGAAGCTTTCTTT,CASKQGLGAEAFF
TRBV12-3/TRBV12-4,TRBJ2-5,-,-,TGTGCCAGCAGTTCAGGAGGGAGAGAGACCCAGTACTTC,CASSSGGRETQYF
TRBV11-2,TRBJ1-2,-,-,TGTGCCAGCAGCCGGGGGATTACTAACTATGGCTACACCTTC,CASSRGITNYGYTF